This T cell receptor (beta chain) was sequenced for a study of CD8+ T cells in alopecia areata. Study results and limitations: Association of baseline CD8+ expansion with response is uncertain owing to one nonresponder.

Stated treatment: oral pan-JAK inhibitor, 5-10 mg twice daily. Comments on this clone: The antigen is not known.

Germline V lookup: CDR1 SGDLS, CDR2 YYNGEE. V was clipped by 0 bases and J by 0 bases, with 7 bases between them. The CDR3 runs to 15 residues. Once RNA had been extracted, it was reverse transcribed into cDNA to act as the sequencing template. Assay used: immunoSEQ multiplex PCR; TCRdb lists only in-frame clones, some missing. The table records about 88,000 clones, roughly 47% of them present only once. This specimen consisted of CD8+ T cells sorted from blood, obtained at week 24, from a patient treated with tofacitinib. The source of this sequence is a human donor with alopecia areata. The V and J genes are TRBV9 and TRBJ2-1; D remains unclear. The CDR3 DNA sequence: TGTGCCAGCAGCGTAGAGAGTGACTCCTACAATGAGCAGTTCTTC. This translates into CASSVESDSYNEQFF.